This entry lists 14 T cell receptor beta chains sequenced from one sample in a study of blood T cell repertoires in COVID-19. Assay: immunoSEQ multiplex PCR; the TCRdb copy retains only in-frame clones and omits some. The profile covers 54,000 or so clones, with under 90% appearing a single time and 9.5% to 13% taken by the ten largest. Sequencing was performed on peripheral blood. These receptors all come from a man older than 75 with COVID-19, enrolled during active disease.

V usage is TRBV5-6 and J usage is TRBJ1-1; D unresolved. Trimming pared 2 bases from V and 3 bases from J, leaving 8 bases between. Germline loops: CDR1 SGHDT, CDR2 YYEEEE. The CDR3 is 13 amino acids. The CDR3 sequence is CASSFRRDTEAFF. CDR3 in DNA: TGTGCCAGCAGCTTTCGGAGGGACACTGAAGCTTTCTTT.

Only a few counts were recorded for this clone. For the CDR3, the DNA is TGTGCCAGCAGCTTCAAACCGACAGGGTATCAAAGCGAGCAGTACTTC. The encoded protein is CASSFKPTGYQSEQYF. V usage is TRBV7-2 and J usage is TRBJ2-7, with 7 bases matching TRBD1. CDR3 length equals 16 residues. Per germline, CDR1 SGHTA and CDR2 FQGNSA. V shed 3 bases, J shed 6 bases, and the junction held 14 bases outside the gene matches.

The V call is TRBV25-1, the J call TRBJ1-2; D ambiguous. The CDR3 totals 13 residues. CDR1 MGHDK and CDR2 SYGVNS come from the germline V gene. V lost 3 bases and J 4 bases, leaving 9 bases between the germline ends. CDR3 nucleotides: TGTGCCAGCAGTGATGAGGGCCTCTATGGCTACACCTTC. Translation: CASSDEGLYGYTF.

This chain joins TRBV19 and TRBJ1-4, with TRBD1 matching 12 bases. The length of the CDR3 is 17 residues. V gave up 4 bases and J gave up 5 bases; unmatched junction bases: 8. Germline CDR1 LNHDA, CDR2 SQIVND (reference sequence). The CDR3 nucleotides read TGTGCCAGTAGTAACCGGGACAGGGGGCGCGGCAATGAAAAACTGTTTTTT. It translates to CASSNRDRGRGNEKLFF.

CDR3 loop: CASTATSGGAVETQYF. The CDR3 coding sequence is TGTGCCAGCACTGCGACTAGCGGGGGGGCCGTAGAGACCCAGTACTTC. J is TRBJ2-5 and V is TRBV2, with 14 bases identical to TRBD2. V was clipped by 7 bases and J by 4 bases; unmatched bases: 8. CDR1 is SNHLY and CDR2 is FYNNEI in the germline V gene. The CDR3 spans 16 residues. Full variable domain (outside the CDR3, taken from reference TRBV2 and TRBJ2-5): EPEVTQTPSHQVTQMGQEVILRCVPISNHLYFYWYRQILGQKVEFLVSFYNNEISEKSEIFDDQFSVERPDGSNFTLKIRSTKLEDSAMYFCASTATSGGAVETQYFGPGTRLLVL.

This clone has just a few counts. V is TRBV3-1 (or the pseudogene TRBV3-2) and J is TRBJ2-7; TRBD1 matches 7 bases. The V gene end was trimmed by 1 base and the J gene end by 3 bases; junction bases not matched to a gene: 9. The CDR3 spans 16 residues. CDR1 and CDR2 from the germline V gene are LGHDT and YNNKEL (reference sequence). DNA for the CDR3: TGTGCCAGCAGCCAAGGGTACCGGGACAGCGGCTACGAGCAGTACTTC. As protein: CASSQGYRDSGYEQYF.

This clone was seen a few times. The chain carries TRBV5-1 and TRBJ2-7; weak D call: TRBD2 (6 bases). Germline V CDR1 and CDR2: SGHRS, YFSETQ. Trimming stripped 0 bases from V and 7 bases from J, with 11 bases between. The CDR3 has 13 residues. The CDR3 bases are TGCGCCAGCAGCTTGGGGGACGGAGGGGAGCAGTACGTC. Residues: CASSLGDGGEQYV.

This rearrangement joins TRBV18 to TRBJ1-2, with TRBD1 matching 8 bases. Germline V gene sequence: CDR1 KGHSH, CDR2 LQKENI. J gave up 8 bases and V 3 bases, and 8 bases lay outside the gene matches. The CDR3 sequence is 14 residues long. The CDR3 sequence: CASSPLQGQEGYTF. The CDR3 DNA sequence: TGTGCCAGCTCACCCCTACAGGGACAGGAAGGCTACACCTTC.

This clone was observed a single time. The gene calls are TRBV5-5 and TRBJ1-5, with TRBD1 identical over 10 bases. This CDR3 is 15 amino acids long. The germline gives CDR1 SGHKS, CDR2 YYEKEE (reference sequence). With 1 base clipped from V and 6 bases from J, the junction kept 4 bases outside the gene matches. The CDR3 DNA follows: TGTGCCAGCAGCTTGCGACAGGGGGCGAGTCAGCCCCAGCATTTT. Translation: CASSLRQGASQPQHF.

This clone was counted between two and nine times. The V call is TRBV5-1, the J call TRBJ1-5, with a tentative D call TRBD1 (5 bases). Germline V gene sequence: CDR1 SGHRS, CDR2 YFSETQ. V was clipped by 4 bases and J by 0 bases, with 14 bases between them. This CDR3 region has 16 residues. The CDR3 DNA sequence: TGCGCCAGCAGCCCAACAGGCGATAATAGCAATCAGCCCCAGCATTTT. Residues: CASSPTGDNSNQPQHF.

The V and J genes are TRBV12-3 or TRBV12-4 and TRBJ1-3; D uncertain. The V gene lost 3 bases and the J gene lost 2 bases, with 5 bases spanning the gap. CDR3 length: 13 residues. The CDR3 coding sequence is TGTGCCAGCAGTTTTAATCCTGGAAACACCATATATTTT. Its protein is CASSFNPGNTIYF.

The V and J genes are TRBV11-3 and TRBJ2-5; 8 bases line up with TRBD2. Germline V gives CDR1 SGHNT, CDR2 YENEEA. The V and J ends lost 1 base and 5 bases, in that order; junction bases with no gene match: 12. CDR3 length equals 17 residues. CDR3 in amino acids: CASSLGTGGLMGETQYF. The CDR3 region has the DNA TGTGCCAGCAGCTTAGGAACGGGAGGGCTGATGGGGGAGACCCAGTACTTC.

This chain joins TRBV2 and TRBJ2-4; D is perhaps TRBD2 (6 bases). V was pared by 6 bases and J by 1 base, with 13 bases between. Germline V lookup: CDR1 SNHLY, CDR2 FYNNEI. The CDR3 runs 15 residues. The CDR3 nucleotides are TGTGCCAGCAGACGGGACTTCTCGGCCAAAAACATTCAGTACTTC. This codes for CASRRDFSAKNIQYF.

This clone was picked up one time. This chain connects TRBV24-1 to TRBJ2-4; weak D call: TRBD2 (5 bases). The CDR3 spans 18 residues. V lost 2 bases and J 0 bases, leaving 16 bases between the germline ends. In germline, CDR1 is KGHDR, CDR2 SFDVKD. CDR3 DNA: TGTGCCACCAGTGATTGGGCCGGTCGGGAACTAGCCAAAAACATTCAGTACTTC. This codes for CATSDWAGRELAKNIQYF.